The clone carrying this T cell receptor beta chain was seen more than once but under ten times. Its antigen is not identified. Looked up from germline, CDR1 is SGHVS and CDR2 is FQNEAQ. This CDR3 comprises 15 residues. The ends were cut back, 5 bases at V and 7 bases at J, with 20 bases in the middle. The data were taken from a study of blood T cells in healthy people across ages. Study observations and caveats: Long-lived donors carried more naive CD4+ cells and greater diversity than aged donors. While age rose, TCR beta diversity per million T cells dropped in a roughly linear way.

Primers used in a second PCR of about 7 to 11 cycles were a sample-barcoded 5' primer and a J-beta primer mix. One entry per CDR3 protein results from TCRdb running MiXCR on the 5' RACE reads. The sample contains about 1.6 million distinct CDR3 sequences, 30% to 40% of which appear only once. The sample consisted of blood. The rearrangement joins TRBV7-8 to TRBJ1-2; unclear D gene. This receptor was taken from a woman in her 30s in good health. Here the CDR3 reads CASSPTRPGFFGYTF. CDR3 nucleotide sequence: TGTGCCAGCAGCCCTACCCGTCCAGGCTTTTTTGGCTACACCTTC.